This T cell receptor (beta chain) was found in a study of identical twins. One entry per CDR3 protein, called by TCRdb with MiXCR from the 5' RACE reads. The sample yields hundreds of thousands of distinct CDR3 sequences, around 12% seen once. V lost 2 bases, J lost 6 bases, and 10 bases lay in between. This CDR3 comprises 13 residues. Overall study findings and caveats: Out-of-frame alpha sequences common to twins were enriched for low generation probability.

This clonotype showed up just a few times. Its specificity is not known. The data were also submitted as part of a second study, on yellow fever vaccine responses in identical twins.

The sample taken for sequencing was PBMCs. The sequence was obtained from a woman aged 18-29 years in good health. The V and J genes are TRBV12-3 or TRBV12-4 and TRBJ1-2; no clear D. CDR3 coding DNA: TGTGCCAGCAGTTTAAGTGGTCAGGATGGCTACACCTTC. Translating it yields CASSLSGQDGYTF.